This T cell receptor beta chain stems from a study of Tregs in tolerant kidney transplant recipients. With regard to this clone: Its antigen is undetermined.

V was clipped by 6 bases and J by 0 bases, with 19 bases between them. The germline V gene encodes CDR1 SGHDT and CDR2 YYEEEE. The CDR3 is 17 residues long. Findings and limits, study-wide: This study did not directly address biological reproducibility. Tregs expanded with activated donor B cells seemed most donor-specific. Validation in larger populations is needed because few patients were studied.

Produced via immunoSEQ multiplex PCR; TCRdb's table is partial and in-frame only. Of tens of thousands of clones detected, 90% to 95% appear once; the ten largest clones hold about 4.9%. Unstimulated regulatory T cells (CD4+CD25+CD127-), CD4+CD25- non-regulatory cells, CD4 and CD8 cells were FACS-sorted from thawed PBMCs. The sequenced sample consisted of CD8+ T cells from blood. V and J are TRBV5-6 and TRBJ2-1, with D tentatively TRBD2 (7 bases). The source is a human donor in good health. The CDR3 nucleotides are TGTGCCAGCAATATTGGGGGCGGCGGGGGCTCCTACAATGAGCAGTTCTTC. This gives the protein CASNIGGGGGSYNEQFF. Filled out from reference TRBV5-6 and TRBJ2-1, the complete variable domain reads DAGVTQSPTHLIKTRGQQVTLRCSPKSGHDTVSWYQQALGQGPQFIFQYYEEEERQRGNFPDRFSGHQFPNYSSELNVNALLLGDSALYLCASNIGGGGGSYNEQFFGPGTRLTVL.